Following are 30 T cell receptor beta chains from one sample sequenced in a study of beta chain features in type 1 diabetes. No cognate antigen is known for these TCRs. General study points: In every one of the four CD4+ subsets, TCRB CDR3s were moderately but significantly shorter in Type 1 diabetes patients.

The study reverse transcribed the entire isolated RNA, so it sequenced expressed TCRB transcripts. Using immunoSEQ multiplex PCR, the repertoire was profiled, and TCRdb retains in-frame clones only, with some absent. Among over 200,000 clones, around 9.9% were seen once, and the ten largest hold approximately 0.017%. The source material was naive CD4+ T cells from blood. These receptors were obtained from a man younger than 45 with type 1 diabetes.

The gene calls are TRBV2 and TRBJ1-4; no firm D call. Trimming took off 6 bases at V and 4 bases at J, with 12 bases between the two ends. From germline, CDR1 is SNHLY and CDR2 FYNNEI. The CDR3 loop spans 14 amino acids. The CDR3 region has the DNA TGTGCCAGCAGGACTTTAAGTCGTAATGAAAAACTGTTTTTT. This translates into CASRTLSRNEKLFF.

This clone has only a few counts. The rearrangement uses TRBV25-1 and TRBJ2-7, with 10 positions matching TRBD2. The V gene's germline CDR1 is MGHDK and CDR2 SYGVNS. This CDR3 region has 15 residues. Unmatched junction bases numbered 5, after V lost 2 bases and J lost 4 bases. For the CDR3, the DNA is TGTGCCAGCAGTGAAGGCAGCGGGGGGGGATACGAGCAGTACTTC. Protein: CASSEGSGGGYEQYF.

The chain employs TRBV5-1 and TRBJ2-2; D unresolved. Germline V lookup: CDR1 SGHRS, CDR2 YFSETQ. This CDR3 region has 12 residues. Trimming pared 6 bases from V and 1 base from J, leaving 4 bases between. As DNA, the CDR3 is TGCGCCAGCACCCAGAACACCGGGGAGCTGTTTTTT. It specifies CASTQNTGELFF.

The chain employs TRBV7-9 and TRBJ1-6; TRBD1 matches at 9 bases. J was trimmed by 8 bases and V by 5 bases; bases with no gene match: 4. Germline CDR1 is SEHNR and CDR2 is FQNEAQ (reference sequence). The CDR3 is 14 amino acids. The CDR3 here is CASSQDRGHSPLHF. The CDR3 DNA sequence: TGTGCCAGCAGCCAGGACAGGGGTCATTCACCCCTCCACTTT.

This chain connects TRBV7-9 to TRBJ1-1; D gene ambiguous. Germline V gene sequence: CDR1 SEHNR, CDR2 FQNEAQ (reference sequence). The CDR3 has 14 residues. V dropped 4 bases and J dropped 5 bases, with 14 bases sitting between them. This chain's CDR3 is CASSSSVERTEAFF. The DNA of the CDR3 is TGTGCCAGCAGCTCAAGTGTGGAGCGGACTGAAGCTTTCTTT.

The chain uses TRBV10-3 and TRBJ2-1, with D tentatively TRBD1 (6 bases). In germline, CDR1 is ENHRY, CDR2 SYGVKD. V gave up 6 bases and J gave up 7 bases, with 10 bases separating them. This CDR3 region has 12 residues. The CDR3 here is CAIRTRGNEQFF. The CDR3, as DNA: TGTGCCATCAGGACCAGGGGTAATGAGCAGTTCTTC.

This clone was picked up a small number of times. The chain links TRBV28 to TRBJ2-1; a possible D gene is TRBD2 (7 bases). Per germline, CDR1 MDHEN and CDR2 SYDVKM. This CDR3 region has 14 residues. The ends were cut back, 0 bases at V and 8 bases at J, with 11 bases in the middle. CDR3 sequence reads: CASSLWRGGDEQFF. CDR3 DNA sequence: TGTGCCAGCAGTTTATGGCGAGGGGGGGATGAGCAGTTCTTC.

This clone has just a few counts. The V call is TRBV11-2, the J call TRBJ2-1, with D unclear. This CDR3 comprises 11 residues. The V end was cut by 1 base, the J end by 8 bases, with 3 bases between. Germline values: CDR1 SGHAT, CDR2 FQNNGV. The CDR3 DNA reads TGTGCCAGCAGCTTAGCATATGAGCAGTTCTTC. It translates to CASSLAYEQFF.

The CDR3 DNA sequence: TGTGCCAGCAGCTTCGGCGGGGCAGATACGCAGTATTTT. Protein sequence: CASSFGGADTQYF. The V and J genes are TRBV7-2 and TRBJ2-3; weak D call: TRBD2 (6 bases). The V end was cut by 3 bases, the J end by 4 bases, with 8 bases between. Germline-derived CDR1 and CDR2 are SGHTA and FQGNSA. This CDR3 region has 13 residues.

This clone was recorded a few times. The CDR3 DNA is TGTGCCAGCAGACCGACGGCGGGGCGGGAGACCCAGTACTTC. This gives the protein CASRPTAGRETQYF. V gene TRBV6-5 combines with J gene TRBJ2-5, with D perhaps TRBD2 (6 bases). V lost 6 bases and J lost 5, with 16 bases in between. Germline CDR1 reads MNHEY; CDR2 reads SVGAGI. The CDR3 sequence is 14 residues long.

The chain links TRBV19 to TRBJ2-6; D gene ambiguous. Trimming took 1 base from V and 0 from J, leaving 4 bases between them. Germline V lookup: CDR1 LNHDA, CDR2 SQIVND (reference sequence). The CDR3 has 15 amino acids. The CDR3 nucleotides are TGTGCCAGTAGTATAGTTAGCTCTGGGGCCAACGTCCTGACTTTC. Amino acid sequence: CASSIVSSGANVLTF. The full variable domain, its missing parts supplied by reference TRBV19 and TRBJ2-6, is DGGITQSPKYLFRKEGQNVTLSCEQNLNHDAMYWYRQDPGQGLRLIYYSQIVNDFQKGDIAEGYSVSREKKESFPLTVTSAQKNPTAFYLCASSIVSSGANVLTFGAGSRLTVL.

CDR3 in amino acids: CASSERSSGGTNKNIQYF. The CDR3, as DNA: TGTGCCAGCAGTGAACGATCTAGCGGGGGGACCAACAAAAACATTCAGTACTTC. The V call is TRBV6-1, the J call TRBJ2-4, with 11 bases matching TRBD2. Germline V gene sequence: CDR1 MNHNS, CDR2 SASEGT. Trimming removed 2 bases from V and 3 bases from J; junction bases left unmatched: 9. This CDR3 comprises 18 residues.

This clone turned up a few times. The chain joins TRBV4-3 to TRBJ1-2; 7 nucleotides match TRBD1. Germline V CDR1 and CDR2: LGHNA, YSLEER. The CDR3 extends over 15 amino acids. V shed 6 bases and J 0 bases; nucleotides not matched to a gene: 7. The DNA for the CDR3 is TGCGCCAGCAGTCCCAAACAGGGGACTAACTATGGCTACACCTTC. Protein: CASSPKQGTNYGYTF.

A few counts support this clone. This rearrangement joins TRBV28 to TRBJ1-4, with D perhaps matching TRBD1 (6 bases). Germline V gives CDR1 MDHEN, CDR2 SYDVKM. The ends were cut back, 6 bases at V and 0 bases at J, with 11 bases in the middle. The CDR3 has 15 residues. This CDR3 reads CASSQGGSTNEKLFF. CDR3 in DNA: TGTGCCAGCAGCCAAGGGGGATCAACTAATGAAAAACTGTTTTTT.

This clone was found once. The V gene is TRBV9, the J gene TRBJ2-2; 7 bases agree with TRBD1. The CDR3 contains 14 residues. The ends lost 4 bases at V and 4 bases at J; junction bases unmatched: 4. In germline, CDR1 is SGDLS, CDR2 YYNGEE. CDR3 residues: CASSLGTVTGELFF. DNA of the CDR3: TGTGCCAGCAGCCTAGGGACAGTCACCGGGGAGCTGTTTTTT.

This clone turned up a few times. The chain carries TRBV7-8 and TRBJ2-6, with 8 nucleotides matching TRBD1. CDR1 and CDR2 from the germline V gene are SGHVS and FQNEAQ. The trim removed 5 bases at V and 4 bases at J, leaving 10 bases unmatched. This CDR3 is 17 amino acids long. The CDR3 sequence is CASSQLGGTGGANVLTF. The CDR3 DNA reads TGTGCCAGCAGCCAGCTTGGAGGGACAGGCGGGGCCAACGTCCTGACTTTC.

This chain links TRBV30 with TRBJ2-4, with D perhaps matching TRBD1 (7 bases). The length of the CDR3 is 14 residues. From germline, CDR1 is GTSNPN and CDR2 SVGIG (reference sequence). The germline V and J ends were trimmed by 1 base and 2 bases, with 9 bases remaining between them. This CDR3 reads CAWSAGGTKNIQYF. In DNA, the CDR3 is TGTGCCTGGAGTGCAGGGGGGACCAAAAACATTCAGTACTTC.

There are a few counts of this clone. The chain couples TRBV13 to TRBJ2-3; no firm D call. Germline lookup yields CDR1 PRHDT and CDR2 FYEKMQ (reference sequence). V was clipped by 3 bases and J by 5 bases, with 6 bases between them. This CDR3 comprises 12 residues. In nucleotides, the CDR3 is TGTGCCAGCAGCTTCCAGCGAGATACGCAGTATTTT. This translates into CASSFQRDTQYF. The whole variable domain, remainder taken from reference TRBV13 and TRBJ2-3, is AAGVIQSPRHLIKEKRETATLKCYPIPRHDTVYWYQQGPGQDPQFLISFYEKMQSDKGSIPDRFSAQQFSDYHSELNMSSLELGDSALYFCASSFQRDTQYFGPGTRLTVL.

The gene calls are TRBV28 and TRBJ2-4; no clear D gene. The CDR3 has 15 residues. The germline V gene has CDR1 MDHEN and CDR2 SYDVKM. V lost 3 bases, J lost 2 bases, and 11 bases lay in between. In DNA form, the CDR3 reads TGTGCCAGCAGTTTCGACATGATATCCAAAAACATTCAGTACTTC. Translating it yields CASSFDMISKNIQYF.

This clone was seen a handful of times. J is TRBJ2-4 and V is TRBV9; TRBD1 is a possible D gene (5 bases). Trimming took off 0 bases at V and 9 bases at J, with 19 bases between the two ends. Germline CDR1 and CDR2: SGDLS and YYNGEE. The CDR3 is made up of 16 amino acids. The CDR3 nucleotides are TGTGCCAGCAGCGTAGAGGACCAGAGCAGGGTTGGCATTCAGTACTTC. Translating it yields CASSVEDQSRVGIQYF.

This clone was seen only a few times. The chain combines TRBV7-9 with TRBJ2-1, with 7 bases lining up with TRBD1. The CDR3 totals 17 residues. With V trimmed by 6 bases and J by 8 bases, 19 bases remained unmatched. The germline gives CDR1 SEHNR, CDR2 FQNEAQ (reference sequence). Here the CDR3 DNA reads TGTGCCAGCAGTCCAGGGGGATATGGACTCCGCCAGGATGAGCAGTTCTTC. This translates into CASSPGGYGLRQDEQFF.

With regard to this clone: Relative to the germline gene, one junction end is altered; a read error may explain this. The chain couples TRBV5-6 to TRBJ1-2; 10 nucleotides agree with TRBD1. Germline-derived CDR1 and CDR2 are SGHDT and YYEEEE. The CDR3 runs 14 residues. The CDR3 is CASTLGDRGSGYTF. The CDR3 coding sequence is TGTGCCAGCACCTTGGGGGACAGGGGAAGCGGCTACACCTTC.

A few counts support this clone. The chain employs TRBV2 and TRBJ2-3; 10 nucleotides line up with TRBD1. In germline, CDR1 is SNHLY, CDR2 FYNNEI. The CDR3 spans 15 residues. Losses at the gene ends were 6 bases for V and 5 bases for J; bases not matched to a gene: 8. As DNA, the CDR3 is TGTGCCAGCAGGTGGCGGACAGGGGGAATAGATACGCAGTATTTT. Translation gives CASRWRTGGIDTQYF.

This clone came up a few times. This chain connects TRBV4-1 to TRBJ2-2; D is unclear. The CDR3 length is 15 residues. Germline V gives CDR1 MGHRA, CDR2 YSYEKL. The V end lost 1 base, the J end lost 0 bases, and 6 bases lay between the germline ends. The CDR3 region has the DNA TGCGCCAGCAGCCAAGCCGGAGCGAACACCGGGGAGCTGTTTTTT. Residues: CASSQAGANTGELFF.

This clone appeared a few times. V is TRBV7-2 and J is TRBJ1-1, with D possibly TRBD1 on 6 matching bases. CDR1 is SGHTA, CDR2 FQGNSA, per germline. V shed 5 bases and J shed 5 bases, with 15 bases lying between them. This CDR3 is 14 amino acids long. CDR3 sequence: CASSANRDKTEAFF. CDR3 DNA: TGTGCCAGCAGCGCCAACAGGGATAAGACTGAAGCTTTCTTT.

This chain uses TRBV9 with TRBJ2-3; 8 bases line up with TRBD2. This CDR3 contains 16 residues. CDR1 is SGDLS and CDR2 is YYNGEE in the germline V gene. V was clipped by 3 bases and J by 4 bases; unmatched bases: 10. Here the CDR3 reads CASSAARGGLADTQYF. The CDR3 bases are TGTGCCAGCAGCGCTGCTCGGGGGGGCCTGGCAGATACGCAGTATTTT.

This clone was picked up a small number of times. CDR3 region: CASSPQRTSGGEETQYF. The CDR3 nucleotides are TGTGCCAGTAGCCCGCAAAGGACTAGCGGGGGGGAAGAGACCCAGTACTTC. The rearrangement links TRBV19 to TRBJ2-5, with TRBD2 matching 15 bases. From germline, CDR1 is LNHDA and CDR2 SQIVND (reference sequence). J was trimmed by 3 bases and V by 6 bases; bases with no gene match: 8. The CDR3 covers 17 residues.

This chain joins TRBV7-3 and TRBJ2-1; D remains ambiguous. V was cut by 2 bases and J by 8 bases, with 16 bases left in between. Germline assignment: CDR1 SGHTA and CDR2 FQGTGA. This CDR3 spans 15 amino acids. In DNA form, the CDR3 reads TGTGCCAGCAGCTTATTGCCCGAGGTAGGCGATGAGCAGTTCTTC. Translation gives CASSLLPEVGDEQFF.

V usage is TRBV11-2 and J usage is TRBJ1-1, with D maybe TRBD1 (5 bases). Deletions cut 5 bases from V and 5 bases from J, with 15 bases between. CDR3 length equals 14 residues. Germline assignment: CDR1 SGHAT and CDR2 FQNNGV. The CDR3 coding sequence is TGTGCCAGCAGCCCCCGGCGGGGGGAAACTGAAGCTTTCTTT. Its protein is CASSPRRGETEAFF.

This clone was found a few times. This rearrangement joins TRBV5-4 to TRBJ2-5, with 7 bases aligning to TRBD2. V shed 4 bases, J shed 3 bases, and the junction held 12 bases outside the gene matches. This CDR3 is built from 16 residues. Germline lookup yields CDR1 SGHNT and CDR2 YYREEE (reference sequence). CDR3 amino acids: CASSPQAASGEETQYF. The CDR3 DNA is TGTGCCAGCAGCCCTCAGGCGGCTAGCGGCGAAGAGACCCAGTACTTC.